These T cell receptor beta chains were read from a single sample in a study of shared T cell receptors in the human thymus. Data came from immunoSEQ multiplex PCR; TCRdb stores just in-frame clones and leaves some out. The sample lists 500,000 to 750,000 clones, roughly 88% occurring once. The data also belong to a second study, concerning human thymus T cells.

The source material was thymocytes. These receptors were taken from a boy under three years old with a congenital heart defect. CDR3s include the opening cysteine and the closing phenylalanine or tryptophan. D genes are given only for firm matches. Size tells how often a clone was seen (once, few, many) or the class of an expanded clone, and some rows leave it out.

V,D,J,size,CDR3,DNA
TRBV9,-,TRBJ1-2,-,CAPSQGANYGYTF,TGTGCCCCCAGCCAAGGGGCGAACTATGGCTACACCTTC
TRBV4-1,-,TRBJ2-7,once,CASSQDIGGARGNKDEQYF,TGCGCCAGCAGCCAAGATATAGGCGGGGCAAGGGGTAATAAAGACGAGCAGTACTTC
TRBV5-6,-,TRBJ1-5,-,CASSRGRNQPQHF,TGTGCCAGCAGCCGGGGAAGAAATCAGCCCCAGCATTTT
TRBV6-7,TRBD1,TRBJ1-2,-,CASSPRDRGTAYYGYTF,TGTGCCAGCAGCCCCCGAGACAGGGGAACGGCCTACTATGGCTACACCTTC
TRBV5-6,-,TRBJ2-2,-,CASYRTFGPNTGELFF,TGTGCCAGCTACAGGACCTTTGGGCCGAACACCGGGGAGCTGTTTTTT
TRBV4-3,-,TRBJ2-7,-,CASSRRSHHAYEQYF,TGCGCCAGCAGCCGCAGGTCCCACCATGCCTACGAGCAGTACTTC
TRBV6-5,-,TRBJ1-4,-,CASSYSAANEKLFF,TGTGCCAGCAGTTATTCGGCGGCTAATGAAAAACTGTTTTTT
TRBV4-2,TRBD1,TRBJ2-1,-,CASSQECYRGLYNEQFF,TGTGCCAGCAGCCAAGAATGTTACAGGGGGCTCTACAATGAGCAGTTCTTC
TRBV7-3,-,TRBJ2-3,-,CASSPGGGMDTQYF,TGTGCCAGCAGCCCCGGAGGTGGCATGGATACGCAGTATTTT
TRBV15,-,TRBJ2-5,-,CATSTDKGETQYF,TGTGCCACCAGCACTGACAAGGGGGAGACCCAGTACTTC
TRBV7-2,TRBD2,TRBJ2-3,-,CASSSTETSGREGDTQYF,TGTGCCAGCAGCTCCACCGAGACTAGCGGGAGGGAGGGAGATACGCAGTATTTT
TRBV29-1,-,TRBJ1-1,-,CSVEPPVNTEAFF,TGCAGCGTTGAACCCCCGGTGAACACTGAAGCTTTCTTT
TRBV18,-,TRBJ2-3,-,CASSPRDTQYF,TGTGCCAGCTCTCCGAGAGATACGCAGTATTTT
TRBV6-5,TRBD2,TRBJ2-7,-,CASSYRPAGGIYEQYF,TGTGCCAGCAGTTACCGCCCGGCGGGAGGGATCTACGAGCAGTACTTC
TRBV4-3,-,TRBJ1-5,-,CASSPRRQGNQPQHF,TGCGCCAGCAGCCCCAGACGGCAGGGGAATCAGCCCCAGCATTTT
TRBV10-2,TRBD2,TRBJ2-5,-,CASSEARGTSGSDRLGVGETQYF,TGCGCCAGCAGTGAGGCCCGCGGGACTAGCGGGAGTGACCGGCTCGGGGTCGGGGAGACCCAGTACTTC
TRBV9,-,TRBJ1-1,-,CASGVGENTEAFF,TGTGCCAGTGGAGTGGGTGAGAACACTGAAGCTTTCTTT
TRBV11-2,TRBD1,TRBJ1-1,-,CASSFEPGQEEAFF,TGTGCCAGCAGCTTCGAACCGGGACAGGAGGAAGCTTTCTTT
TRBV19,-,TRBJ2-4,-,CASTTTPPGLAKNIQYF,TGTGCCAGTACCACGACCCCACCGGGACTAGCCAAAAACATTCAGTACTTC
TRBV27,TRBD2,TRBJ2-7,-,CASSLSTVGLAGVYEQYF,TGTGCCAGCAGTTTATCCACAGTGGGACTAGCGGGAGTATACGAGCAGTACTTC
TRBV6-1,TRBD1,TRBJ2-2,-,CASSAPGQGREDTGELFF,TGTGCCAGCAGTGCGCCGGGACAGGGGAGGGAGGACACCGGGGAGCTGTTTTTT
TRBV13,-,TRBJ2-1,-,CASSCPSQSRGQFF,TGTGCCAGCAGCTGCCCTAGCCAATCCCGGGGGCAGTTCTTC
TRBV6-6,-,TRBJ2-7,-,CASSSRVYYEQYF,TGTGCCAGCAGTTCCAGGGTGTATTACGAGCAGTACTTC
TRBV10-3,TRBD2,TRBJ2-1,-,CAIRTSGREEQFF,TGTGCCATCAGGACTAGCGGGAGAGAGGAGCAGTTCTTC
TRBV7-9,TRBD1,TRBJ2-7,-,CASSTRDRKSF,TGTGCCAGCAGCACCCGGGACAGGAAATCCTTC
TRBV28,TRBD1,TRBJ2-1,-,CASIIGTGLYNEQFF,TGTGCCAGCATTATCGGGACAGGGTTATACAATGAGCAGTTCTTC
TRBV10-2,TRBD1,TRBJ1-5,-,CASSGGQGDQPQHF,TGCGCCAGCAGTGGCGGACAGGGCGATCAGCCCCAGCATTTT
TRBV30,TRBD2,TRBJ2-6,-,CAWSGRGVRGSGANVLTF,TGTGCCTGGAGCGGTCGGGGGGTGCGGGGCTCTGGGGCCAACGTCCTGACTTTC
TRBV4-3,-,TRBJ2-7,-,CASSQDKNSPPYEQYF,TGCGCCAGCAGCCAAGATAAGAACAGTCCGCCCTACGAGCAGTACTTC
TRBV5-1,TRBD1,TRBJ2-7,-,CASSLSFGGQGFTEQYF,TGCGCCAGCAGCTTGTCTTTTGGCGGACAGGGTTTTACCGAGCAGTACTTC
TRBV7-8,TRBD1,TRBJ2-7,-,CASSLAEDRGPTYEQYF,TGTGCCAGCAGCTTAGCGGAGGACAGGGGCCCAACCTACGAGCAGTACTTC
TRBV19,TRBD1,TRBJ2-1,-,CASSAAGQGYNEQFF,TGTGCCAGTAGTGCGGCGGGACAGGGCTACAATGAGCAGTTCTTC
TRBV29-1,TRBD2,TRBJ2-5,-,CSVRGLVKETQYF,TGCAGCGTTCGGGGACTAGTAAAGGAGACCCAGTACTTC
TRBV18,TRBD1,TRBJ1-5,-,CASSSGQYSNQPQHF,TGTGCCAGCTCATCGGGACAGTATAGCAATCAGCCCCAGCATTTT
TRBV4-2,TRBD2,TRBJ2-1,-,CASSRREAGEQFF,TGTGCCAGCAGCCGCCGGGAGGCAGGTGAGCAGTTCTTC
TRBV25-1,TRBD1,TRBJ2-3,-,CASSARGGRTDTQYF,TGTGCCAGCAGTGCGAGAGGGGGCCGAACAGATACGCAGTATTTT
TRBV30,-,TRBJ2-7,-,CAWRGPGGVPREQYF,TGTGCCTGGAGGGGTCCAGGCGGGGTTCCTCGCGAGCAGTACTTC
TRBV7-3,TRBD2,TRBJ2-1,-,CASSLSGRDNEQFF,TGTGCCAGCAGCTTAAGCGGGAGGGACAATGAGCAGTTCTTC
TRBV5-5,TRBD2,TRBJ2-7,-,CASSLARLAGGSSSYEQYF,TGTGCCAGCAGCTTGGCCAGGCTAGCGGGAGGGTCAAGCTCCTACGAGCAGTACTTC
TRBV2,TRBD2,TRBJ2-3,-,CASSGKVAGGRSTDTQYF,TGTGCCAGCAGTGGTAAGGTAGCGGGAGGGCGAAGCACAGATACGCAGTATTTT
TRBV29-1,TRBD1,TRBJ1-4,once,CSVEINSPGGEGTNEKLFF,TGCAGCGTTGAGATTAATTCCCCAGGGGGTGAAGGAACTAATGAAAAACTGTTTTTT
TRBV10-2,TRBD1,TRBJ2-5,-,CASSRGQKQETQYF,TGCGCCAGCAGCCGGGGACAGAAACAAGAGACCCAGTACTTC
TRBV12-5,-,TRBJ2-7,-,CASGLVRELRVYEQYF,TGTGCTAGTGGTTTGGTACGTGAGTTGAGGGTATACGAGCAGTACTTC
TRBV7-6,TRBD2,TRBJ2-7,-,CASSSGGSSYEQYF,TGTGCCAGCAGCTCCGGGGGGAGCTCCTACGAGCAGTACTTC
TRBV28,-,TRBJ2-7,-,CASSLSGGPSRAYEQYF,TGTGCCAGCAGTTTATCAGGGGGGCCTAGCCGGGCCTACGAGCAGTACTTC
TRBV11-3,-,TRBJ1-3,-,CASSLVWGRGNTIYF,TGTGCCAGCAGCTTAGTATGGGGCAGAGGAAACACCATATATTTT
TRBV7-8,-,TRBJ1-5,-,CASSLGISQPQHF,TGTGCCAGCAGCTTGGGTATTAGCCAGCCCCAGCATTTT
TRBV25-1,TRBD1,TRBJ1-5,-,CASSGQQGQPQHF,TGTGCCAGCAGTGGCCAACAGGGGCAGCCCCAGCATTTT
TRBV10-3,-,TRBJ2-7,-,CAISPGLSYEQYF,TGTGCCATCAGTCCAGGACTTTCCTACGAGCAGTACTTC
TRBV18,TRBD2,TRBJ2-7,-,CASSPPLAGTYEQYF,TGTGCCAGCTCACCACCCCTAGCGGGGACCTACGAGCAGTACTTC
TRBV18,-,TRBJ2-7,-,CASSPFDTYYEQYF,TGTGCCAGCTCACCTTTTGACACCTACTACGAGCAGTACTTC
TRBV5-1,TRBD2,TRBJ2-1,-,CASSLGTSVGNEQFF,TGCGCCAGCAGCTTGGGAACTAGCGTGGGCAATGAGCAGTTCTTC
TRBV7-9,TRBD1,TRBJ2-7,-,CASSRVRDRVGEQYF,TGTGCCAGCAGCCGCGTCCGGGACAGGGTGGGCGAGCAGTACTTC
TRBV19,TRBD2,TRBJ2-3,-,CASSIRGGRTDTQYF,TGTGCCAGTAGTATTCGGGGAGGGCGCACAGATACGCAGTATTTT
TRBV5-8,-,TRBJ1-4,-,CASSELATNEKLFF,TGTGCCAGCAGCGAACTCGCAACTAATGAAAAACTGTTTTTT
TRBV6-5,TRBD1,TRBJ1-2,-,CASSYSRQGGRGYTF,TGTGCCAGCAGTTACTCAAGGCAGGGGGGTCGGGGCTACACCTTC